This is a list of T cell receptor beta chains from one sample in a study of CD8 T cells in ankylosing spondylitis. TCRdb reanalysed the 5' RACE reads using MiXCR and keeps one entry per CDR3 protein. Of around 180,000 distinct CDR3 sequences listed, about 20% are singletons. The material sequenced was blood, either unsorted or a sorted T cell fraction (not recorded which). Receptor source: a male donor under 30 with ankylosing spondylitis or in good health (not recorded which). Both conserved end residues are part of each CDR3. Fields, in order: D gene, J gene, V gene, clone size, CDR3 protein, CDR3 DNA. D genes are given only for firm matches. Where a row states a size, it is once, few, many or the class of an expanded clone; other rows omit it.

>-|TRBJ1-5|TRBV18|many
CASSPLNGDQPQHF
TGTGCCAGCTCACCACTCAACGGGGATCAGCCCCAGCATTTT
>TRBD2|TRBJ2-3|TRBV29-1|many
CSVVAGAPDTQYF
TGCAGCGTCGTAGCGGGAGCCCCAGATACGCAGTATTTT
>-|TRBJ2-1|TRBV24-1|many
CATSEGGYNGFNEQFF
TGTGCCACCAGTGAAGGCGGGTATAATGGATTCAATGAGCAGTTCTTC
>-|TRBJ2-1|TRBV7-6|many
CASSLVGPVAGRGDNEQFF
TGTGCCAGCAGCTTAGTTGGGCCTGTGGCCGGGAGAGGGGACAATGAGCAGTTCTTC
>-|TRBJ2-4|TRBV29-1|-
CSVEKGGGGDIQYF
TGCAGCGTTGAAAAGGGGGGAGGGGGCGACATTCAGTACTTC
>-|TRBJ2-3|TRBV6-2/TRBV6-3|many
CASSSDSPYTQYF
TGTGCCAGCAGTTCGGACTCCCCCTATACGCAGTATTTT
>-|TRBJ2-5|TRBV3-1|many
CASSQAPEREETQYF
TGTGCCAGCAGCCAAGCCCCAGAGCGGGAAGAGACCCAGTACTTC
>TRBD1|TRBJ2-1|TRBV12-3/TRBV12-4|many
CASRPGQGRNEQFF
TGTGCCAGCAGACCGGGACAGGGTCGGAATGAGCAGTTCTTC
>-|TRBJ1-1|TRBV10-2|many
CASSEWGGMNTEAFF
TGCGCCAGCAGTGAGTGGGGGGGGATGAACACTGAAGCTTTCTTT
>TRBD1|TRBJ1-3|TRBV7-2|-
CASSLSPGGRNTIYF
TGTGCCAGCAGCTTGTCGCCAGGGGGTAGAAACACCATATATTTT
>TRBD2|TRBJ2-7|TRBV12-3/TRBV12-4|many
CASSQLAGGYEQYF
TGTGCCAGCAGCCAACTAGCGGGAGGGTACGAGCAGTACTTC
>-|TRBJ1-1|TRBV29-1|many
CSARYRVDEAFF
TGCAGCGCCCGATACAGGGTTGATGAAGCTTTCTTT
>-|TRBJ1-1|TRBV7-9|many
CASSSGPREAFF
TGTGCCAGCAGCTCGGGGCCTAGGGAAGCTTTCTTT
>-|TRBJ2-3|TRBV11-3|-
CASSQRQGGTDTQYF
TGTGCCAGCAGCCAACGACAGGGAGGGACAGATACGCAGTATTTT
>-|TRBJ2-3|TRBV5-1|many
CASSTPTRTDTQYF
TGCGCCAGCAGCACTCCCACTCGCACAGATACGCAGTATTTT
>-|TRBJ1-2|TRBV5-1|many
CASSLITDYGYTF
TGCGCCAGCAGCTTAATTACGGACTATGGCTACACCTTC
>-|TRBJ1-3|TRBV4-2|-
CASSQDRRDSGNTIYF
TGTGCCAGCAGCCAAGATCGGCGGGACTCTGGAAACACCATATATTTT
>-|TRBJ1-6|TRBV20-1|-
CSARTETNSPLHF
TGCAGTGCTAGGACAGAAACTAATTCACCCCTCCACTTT
>-|TRBJ2-1|TRBV4-3|many
CASSRDGSEVFF
TGCGCCAGCAGCCGCGACGGGAGTGAGGTGTTCTTC
>TRBD1|TRBJ2-7|TRBV20-1|-
CSASGTGGLYEQYF
TGCAGTGCTTCCGGGACAGGGGGACTCTACGAGCAGTACTTC
>-|TRBJ2-7|TRBV20-1|-
CSAAGGPAANYEQYF
TGCAGTGCCGCTGGGGGACCCGCAGCGAACTACGAGCAGTACTTC
>-|TRBJ2-2|TRBV5-4|-
CASRDLPGANGELFF
TGTGCCAGCAGGGATCTGCCGGGGGCTAACGGGGAGCTGTTTTTT
>-|TRBJ2-1|TRBV19|-
CASSIPSALSSYNEQFF
TGTGCCAGTAGTATACCCTCGGCCCTCAGCTCCTACAATGAGCAGTTCTTC
>-|TRBJ2-2|TRBV10-3|many
CAIKSVTNTGELFF
TGTGCCATCAAGTCGGTCACGAACACCGGGGAGCTGTTTTTT
>-|TRBJ2-2|TRBV15|many
CATSRAGTGELFF
TGTGCCACCAGCAGAGCCGGCACCGGGGAGCTGTTTTTT
>-|TRBJ2-7|TRBV12-3/TRBV12-4|many
CASSPTGRNLDEQYF
TGTGCCAGCAGTCCAACCGGGAGAAATTTGGACGAGCAGTACTTC
>-|TRBJ2-2|TRBV29-1|many
CSAQYTGELFF
TGCAGCGCTCAATACACCGGGGAGCTGTTTTTT
>-|TRBJ1-1|TRBV25-1|many
CASSGRDNTEAFF
TGTGCCAGCAGTGGCCGGGACAACACTGAAGCTTTCTTT
>TRBD1|TRBJ2-1|TRBV5-1|many
CASRLGQDNEQFF
TGCGCCAGCAGGCTCGGACAGGACAATGAGCAGTTCTTC
>-|TRBJ2-1|TRBV14|many
CASSPRSEQFF
TGTGCCAGCAGCCCCCGGAGTGAGCAGTTCTTC
>-|TRBJ2-7|TRBV28|-
CASSRYETGYYEQYF
TGTGCCAGCAGTCGCTATGAGACAGGCTACTACGAGCAGTACTTC
>TRBD2|TRBJ2-1|TRBV6-4|-
CASSETSGYYNEQFF
TGTGCCAGCAGTGAGACTAGCGGGTATTACAATGAGCAGTTCTTC
>-|TRBJ2-2|TRBV12-3/TRBV12-4|few
CASRYKGIAEKGGELFF
TGTGCCAGCAGATATAAGGGTATAGCGGAAAAGGGCGGGGAGCTGTTTTTT
>-|TRBJ2-1|TRBV30|many
CALKGEGTYNEQFF
TGTGCCCTCAAAGGCGAGGGGACCTACAATGAGCAGTTCTTC
>TRBD2|TRBJ2-1|TRBV12-3/TRBV12-4|many
CASRLRRERSDEQFF
TGTGCCAGCAGACTCCGGCGGGAGCGATCCGATGAGCAGTTCTTC
>-|TRBJ2-7|TRBV11-2|many
CASSLGNSVGEQYF
TGTGCCAGCAGCTTAGGGAATTCGGTGGGAGAGCAGTACTTC
>-|TRBJ2-6|TRBV6-5|many
CASSFRTAFSGANVLTF
TGTGCCAGCAGCTTCAGGACAGCTTTCTCTGGGGCCAACGTCCTGACTTTC
>TRBD1|TRBJ2-6|TRBV5-1|many
CASSWDSASNVLTF
TGCGCCAGCAGCTGGGACAGCGCCTCCAACGTCCTGACTTTC
>TRBD2|TRBJ2-1|TRBV12-3/TRBV12-4|many
CASSLFKGLAAYNEQFF
TGTGCCAGCAGTTTATTTAAAGGGCTAGCGGCCTACAATGAGCAGTTCTTC
>TRBD1|TRBJ1-2|TRBV5-1|many
CASSTGQNQDYGYTF
TGCGCCAGCAGCACGGGACAGAACCAAGACTATGGCTACACCTTC
>-|TRBJ2-3|TRBV7-6|-
CASSLAGETDTQYF
TGTGCCAGCAGCTTAGCAGGGGAAACAGATACGCAGTATTTT
>-|TRBJ2-7|TRBV9|many
CASSVGQGGREQYF
TGTGCCAGCAGCGTAGGACAGGGAGGGCGCGAGCAGTACTTC
>-|TRBJ2-5|TRBV5-1|many
CASSSVFTGRRPETQYF
TGCGCCAGCAGCAGCGTTTTTACAGGGAGGAGGCCGGAGACCCAGTACTTC
>-|TRBJ2-5|TRBV5-6|many
CASSLRVLRTETQYF
TGTGCCAGCAGCTTGAGGGTGCTCCGCACCGAGACCCAGTACTTC
>TRBD2|TRBJ2-3|TRBV5-1|many
CASSLASGTDTQYF
TGCGCCAGCAGCTTGGCTAGCGGGACAGATACGCAGTATTTT